This T cell receptor (beta chain) was found in a study of blood T cell repertoires in COVID-19. Across the whole study: Spain, Italy and the United States supplied samples that represented acute and convalescent COVID-19. Sample material is recorded as cDNA or gDNA derived from T cells, B-cell-depleted T cells, or PBMCs.

The CDR3 consists of 15 residues. CDR1 and CDR2 (germline): MGHDK, SYGVNS. Trimming at V came to 4 bases and at J to 6 bases, leaving 5 bases not matched to a gene. In the original analysis: Amplification of reference gene primers was used by the study to estimate nucleated cell counts. Generated by immunoSEQ multiplex PCR, the TCRdb table keeps only in-frame clones and is missing some. V, J and clone size are those of that table, while D and trimming were read from the DNA. Counted here are roughly 190,000 clones, around nine tenths occurring once; the ten biggest clones make up over 3.5%. Sequencing was performed on peripheral blood. This clonotype was obtained from a man younger than 35 with active or convalescent COVID-19. The chain is built from TRBV25-1 and TRBJ1-6, with 8 bases that match TRBD1. CDR3 loop: CASSAGQGGNSPLHF. CDR3 bases: TGTGCCAGCAGTGCCGGACAGGGTGGTAATTCACCCCTCCACTTT. Full variable domain (outside the CDR3, taken from reference TRBV25-1 and TRBJ1-6): EADIYQTPRYLVIGTGKKITLECSQTMGHDKMYWYQQDPGMELHLIHYSYGVNSTEKGDLSSESTVSRIRTEHFPLTLESARPSHTSQYLCASSAGQGGNSPLHFGNGTRLTVT.